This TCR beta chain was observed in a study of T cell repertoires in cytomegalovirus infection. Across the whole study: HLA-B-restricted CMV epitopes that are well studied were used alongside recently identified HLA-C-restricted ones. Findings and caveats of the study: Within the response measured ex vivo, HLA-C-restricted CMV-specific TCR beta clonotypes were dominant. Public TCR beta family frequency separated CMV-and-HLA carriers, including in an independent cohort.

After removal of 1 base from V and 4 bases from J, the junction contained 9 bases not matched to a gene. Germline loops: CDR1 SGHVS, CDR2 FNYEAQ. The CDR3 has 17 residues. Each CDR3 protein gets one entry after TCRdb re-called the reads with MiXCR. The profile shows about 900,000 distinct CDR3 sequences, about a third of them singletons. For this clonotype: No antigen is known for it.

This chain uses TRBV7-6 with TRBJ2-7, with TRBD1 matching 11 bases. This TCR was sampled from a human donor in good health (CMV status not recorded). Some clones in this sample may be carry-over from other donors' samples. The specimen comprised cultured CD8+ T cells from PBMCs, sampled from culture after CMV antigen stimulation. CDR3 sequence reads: CASSLGWTGGLYYEQYF. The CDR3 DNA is TGTGCCAGCAGCTTAGGATGGACAGGGGGCTTATATTACGAGCAGTACTTC.